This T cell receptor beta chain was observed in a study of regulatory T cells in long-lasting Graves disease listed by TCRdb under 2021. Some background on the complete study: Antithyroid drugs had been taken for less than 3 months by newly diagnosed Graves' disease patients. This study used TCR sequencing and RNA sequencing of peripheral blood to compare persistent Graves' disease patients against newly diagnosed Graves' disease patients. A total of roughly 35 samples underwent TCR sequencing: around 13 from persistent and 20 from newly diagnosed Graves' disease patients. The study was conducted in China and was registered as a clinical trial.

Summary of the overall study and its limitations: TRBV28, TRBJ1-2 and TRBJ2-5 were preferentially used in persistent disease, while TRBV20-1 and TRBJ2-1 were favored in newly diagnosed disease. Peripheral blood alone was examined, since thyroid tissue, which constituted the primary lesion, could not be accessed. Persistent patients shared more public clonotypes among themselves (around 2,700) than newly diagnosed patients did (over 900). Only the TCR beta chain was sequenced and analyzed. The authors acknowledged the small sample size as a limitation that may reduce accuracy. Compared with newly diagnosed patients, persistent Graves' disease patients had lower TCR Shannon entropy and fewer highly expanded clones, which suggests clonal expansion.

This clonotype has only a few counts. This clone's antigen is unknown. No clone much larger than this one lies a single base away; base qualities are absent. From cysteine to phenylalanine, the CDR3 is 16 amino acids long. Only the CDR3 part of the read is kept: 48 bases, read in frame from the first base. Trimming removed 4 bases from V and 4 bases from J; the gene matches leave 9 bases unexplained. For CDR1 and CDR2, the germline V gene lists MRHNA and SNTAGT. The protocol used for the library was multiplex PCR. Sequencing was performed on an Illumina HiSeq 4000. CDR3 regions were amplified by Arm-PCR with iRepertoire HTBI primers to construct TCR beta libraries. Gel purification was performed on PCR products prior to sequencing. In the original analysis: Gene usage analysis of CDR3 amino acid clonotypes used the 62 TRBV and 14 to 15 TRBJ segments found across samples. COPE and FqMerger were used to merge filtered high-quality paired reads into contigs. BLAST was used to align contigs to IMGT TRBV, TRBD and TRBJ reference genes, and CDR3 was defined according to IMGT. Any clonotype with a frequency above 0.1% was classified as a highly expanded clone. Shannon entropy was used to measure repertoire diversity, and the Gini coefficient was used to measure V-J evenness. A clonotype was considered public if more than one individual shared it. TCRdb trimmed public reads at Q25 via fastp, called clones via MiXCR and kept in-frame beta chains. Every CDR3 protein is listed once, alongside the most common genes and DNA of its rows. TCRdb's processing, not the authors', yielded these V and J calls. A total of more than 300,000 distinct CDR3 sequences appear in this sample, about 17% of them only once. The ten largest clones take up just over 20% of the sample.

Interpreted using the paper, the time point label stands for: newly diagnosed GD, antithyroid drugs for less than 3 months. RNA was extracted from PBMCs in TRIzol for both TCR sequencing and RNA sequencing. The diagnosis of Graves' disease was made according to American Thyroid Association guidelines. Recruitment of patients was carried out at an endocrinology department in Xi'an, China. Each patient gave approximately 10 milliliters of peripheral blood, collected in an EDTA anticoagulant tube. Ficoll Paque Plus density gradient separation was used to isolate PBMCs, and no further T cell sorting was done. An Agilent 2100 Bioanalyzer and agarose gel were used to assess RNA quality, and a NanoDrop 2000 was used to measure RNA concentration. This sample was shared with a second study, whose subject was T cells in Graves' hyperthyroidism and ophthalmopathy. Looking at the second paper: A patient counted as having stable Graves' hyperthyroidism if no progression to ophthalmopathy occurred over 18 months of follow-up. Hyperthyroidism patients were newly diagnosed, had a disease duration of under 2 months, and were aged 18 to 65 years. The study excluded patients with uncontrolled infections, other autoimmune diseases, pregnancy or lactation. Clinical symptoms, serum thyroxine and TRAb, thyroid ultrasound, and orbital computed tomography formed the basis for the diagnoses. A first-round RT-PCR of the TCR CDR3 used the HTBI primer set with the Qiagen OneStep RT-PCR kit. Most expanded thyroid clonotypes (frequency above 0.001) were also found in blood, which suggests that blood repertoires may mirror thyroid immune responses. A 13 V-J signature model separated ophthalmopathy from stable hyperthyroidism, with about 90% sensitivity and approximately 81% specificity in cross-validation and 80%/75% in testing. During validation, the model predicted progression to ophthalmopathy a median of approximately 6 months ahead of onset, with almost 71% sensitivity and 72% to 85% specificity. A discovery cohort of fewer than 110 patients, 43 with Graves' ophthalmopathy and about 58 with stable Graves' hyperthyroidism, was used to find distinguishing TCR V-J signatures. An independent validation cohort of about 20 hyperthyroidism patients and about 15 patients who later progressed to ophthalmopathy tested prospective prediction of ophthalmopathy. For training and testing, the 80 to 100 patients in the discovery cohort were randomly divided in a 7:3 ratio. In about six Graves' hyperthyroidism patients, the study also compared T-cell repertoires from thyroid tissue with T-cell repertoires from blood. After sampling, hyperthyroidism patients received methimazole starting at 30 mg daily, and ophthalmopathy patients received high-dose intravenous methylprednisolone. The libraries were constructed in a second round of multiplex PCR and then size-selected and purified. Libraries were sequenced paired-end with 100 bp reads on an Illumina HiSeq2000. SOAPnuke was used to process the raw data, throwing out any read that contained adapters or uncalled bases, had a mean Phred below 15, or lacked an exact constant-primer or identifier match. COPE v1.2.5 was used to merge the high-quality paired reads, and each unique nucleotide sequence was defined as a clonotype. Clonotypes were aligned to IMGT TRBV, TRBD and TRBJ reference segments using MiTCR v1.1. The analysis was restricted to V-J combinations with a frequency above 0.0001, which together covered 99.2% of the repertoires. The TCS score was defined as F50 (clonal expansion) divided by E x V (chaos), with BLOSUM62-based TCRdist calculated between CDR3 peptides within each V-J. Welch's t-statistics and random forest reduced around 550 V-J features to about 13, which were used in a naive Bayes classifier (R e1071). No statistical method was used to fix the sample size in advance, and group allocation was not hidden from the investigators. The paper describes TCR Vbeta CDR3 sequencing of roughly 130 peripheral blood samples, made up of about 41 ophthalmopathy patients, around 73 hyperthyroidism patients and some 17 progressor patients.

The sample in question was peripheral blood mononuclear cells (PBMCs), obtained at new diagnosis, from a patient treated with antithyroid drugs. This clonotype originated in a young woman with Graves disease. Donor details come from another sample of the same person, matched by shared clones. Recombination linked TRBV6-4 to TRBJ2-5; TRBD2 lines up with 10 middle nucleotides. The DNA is TGTGCCAGCAGTGCCCCTATAGCGGGGGGCCTAGAGACCCAGTACTTC. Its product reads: CASSAPIAGGLETQYF.